This T cell receptor (beta chain) was identified in a study of human T cells and chemical hapten exposure. V lost 2 bases to trimming and J lost 5 bases, with 4 bases between them. Per the germline V gene, CDR1 is WSHSY and CDR2 is SAAADI. The CDR3 consists of 11 residues. During construction of the library, unique molecular identifiers were attached to individual cDNA molecules for quantitative, reproducible TCR counting. TCRdb re-called the RACE reads through MiXCR, storing one row per CDR3 protein. Of more than 90,000 distinct CDR3 sequences listed, roughly 11% were seen once; the top ten hold around 3%. Time point reported: patch test 2, 6 weeks after DPC sensitization. As to treatment: therapeutic diphenylcyclopropenone sensitization with weekly scalp DPC. Donors, patients with alopecia ranging from 18 to 70 years old and judged suitable for DPC, provided samples. As concerns this clonotype: The antigen is undetermined.

Whole-study results and caveats: With regard to DPC sensitization, TCRs above 1 in 1000 frequency did not change.

The chain carries TRBV10-2 and TRBJ2-7, with D unclear. The TCR comes from a woman aged 40 to 50 with alopecia areata. Some clones in this sample may be carry-over from other donors' samples. The source was whole blood, collected in connection with sensitization to the hapten diphenylcyclopropenone (DPC). The CDR3 region has the DNA TGCGCCAGCAGTGAGGTGGACGAGCAGTACTTC. Its protein is CASSEVDEQYF.